These T cell receptor beta chains were read from a single sample in a study of control samples from healthy donors and cancer patients. Repertoires were generated with immunoSEQ multiplex PCR, while TCRdb's copy carries only in-frame clones and drops some. The data contain about 170,000 clones, roughly 91% of them seen just once; the ten biggest clones take up approximately 1.6%. The sample was blood. The receptors originated from a woman in her twenties or thirties in good health. Both conserved end residues are part of each CDR3. Each record gives: J gene, D gene, V gene, clone size, CDR3 length, CDR3 protein, CDR3 DNA. The D gene is left open where the match is weak. Not all rows give a size; the values are once, few, many and, for expanded clones, a class.

TRBJ2-4,TRBD2,TRBV7-9,-,13,CASSVAGRDIQYF,TGTGCCAGCAGCGTAGCGGGACGGGACATTCAGTACTTC
TRBJ1-2,-,TRBV2,-,14,CASSEGGQGYGYTF,TGTGCCAGCAGTGAAGGGGGGCAGGGCTATGGCTACACCTTC
TRBJ1-1,TRBD1,TRBV18,-,13,CASSPGTATEAFF,TGTGCCAGCTCACCCGGGACAGCCACTGAAGCTTTCTTT
TRBJ2-5,-,TRBV6-5,once,11,CASSYGETQYF,TGTGCCAGCAGTTATGGGGAGACCCAGTACTTC
TRBJ1-2,TRBD1,TRBV5-4,-,13,CASSLQGADGYTF,TGTGCCAGCAGCTTGCAGGGGGCGGATGGCTACACCTTC
TRBJ2-7,-,TRBV12-5,-,12,CASGLDWYEQYF,TGTGCTAGTGGTTTAGACTGGTACGAGCAGTACTTC
TRBJ2-2,-,TRBV15,-,15,CATSRGTLVTGELFF,TGTGCCACCAGCAGGGGGACCTTGGTTACCGGGGAGCTGTTTTTT
TRBJ2-1,TRBD1,TRBV18,-,14,CASSSGQGANEQFF,TGTGCCAGCTCGTCGGGACAGGGGGCAAATGAGCAGTTCTTC
TRBJ1-1,TRBD1,TRBV6-1,-,13,CASSEGQGPEAFF,TGTGCCAGCAGTGAAGGACAGGGTCCAGAAGCTTTCTTT
TRBJ2-3,-,TRBV15,-,13,CATSRDRGDTQYF,TGTGCCACCAGCAGAGATCGGGGAGATACGCAGTATTTT
TRBJ1-3,TRBD1,TRBV6-5,-,16,CASSFSAGQGANTIYF,TGTGCCAGCAGTTTCTCCGCGGGACAGGGGGCGAACACCATATATTTT
TRBJ1-5,-,TRBV6-1,-,15,CASSEAADSNQPQHF,TGTGCCAGCAGTGAAGCGGCAGATAGCAATCAGCCCCAGCATTTT
TRBJ1-3,-,TRBV28,-,13,CASSLAPGNTIYF,TGTGCCAGCAGTTTAGCACCTGGAAACACCATATATTTT
TRBJ1-2,-,TRBV12-5,-,14,CASGLHLANYGYTF,TGTGCTAGTGGTTTACACCTAGCTAACTATGGCTACACCTTC
TRBJ1-2,-,TRBV28,-,15,CASSSSQGIGYGYTF,TGTGCCAGCAGTTCATCCCAGGGGATAGGATATGGCTACACCTTC
TRBJ2-5,-,TRBV12-3/TRBV12-4,-,13,CASSFEAQETQYF,TGTGCCAGCAGTTTCGAGGCCCAAGAGACCCAGTACTTC
TRBJ1-1,-,TRBV9,-,14,CASSVGGENTEAFF,TGTGCCAGCAGCGTAGGGGGCGAGAACACTGAAGCTTTCTTT
TRBJ2-3,TRBD1,TRBV2,-,15,CASSPGTVSTDTQYF,TGTGCCAGCAGTCCCGGGACAGTTAGCACAGATACGCAGTATTTT
TRBJ1-2,-,TRBV2,-,12,CASSEQDYGYTF,TGTGCCAGCAGCGAACAGGACTATGGCTACACCTTC
TRBJ1-1,-,TRBV27,-,16,CASSFGRVRVNTEAFF,TGTGCCAGCAGTTTTGGTAGGGTGAGGGTGAACACTGAAGCTTTCTTT